These T cell receptor beta chains were read from a single sample in a study of vaccination effects on CD4 cells after COVID-19. Clones were sequenced by immunoSEQ multiplex PCR, and TCRdb holds only the in-frame ones, with some missing. This table has roughly 23,000 clones, about 73% appearing once. These receptors are not linked to any known antigen. This sample comprised CD4+ T cells from PBMCs cultured with HCoV-229E spike peptides, obtained before COVID-19 vaccination. The receptors come from a human donor who received a COVID-19 vaccine. Each CDR3 is given with its conserved first and last residue. D genes are given only for firm matches. Some rows mark clone size as missing; the rest say once, few, many or name a class of expanded clone.

TRBD1 TRBJ1-1 TRBV29-1 once TGCAGCGTTGTAAAACAGGGGGCTGAAGCTTTCTTT CSVVKQGAEAFF
TRBD1 TRBJ2-3 TRBV24-1 . TGTGCCACCTTAAAACCGGGACAGGGGGCAGATACGCAGTATTTT CATLKPGQGADTQYF
TRBD1 TRBJ1-1 TRBV29-1 few TGCAGCGTAACAAGACAGGGATCAACTGAAGCTTTCTTT CSVTRQGSTEAFF
TRBD1 TRBJ2-1 TRBV7-9 . TGTGCCAGCAGCTCCCCAGGGACAGGGTTTAGCTCCTACAATGAGCAGTTCTTC CASSSPGTGFSSYNEQFF
. TRBJ2-1 TRBV18 . TGTGCCAGCTCACCCTCGACTAGTAACCATGAGCAGTTCTTC CASSPSTSNHEQFF
TRBD1 TRBJ1-5 TRBV12-5 . TGTGCTAGTAGAGGGGGCTCCTATAGCAATCAGCCCCAGCATTTT CASRGGSYSNQPQHF
TRBD2 TRBJ2-3 TRBV5-1 . TGCGCCAGCAGCCCGGGGGGCGGGGGGCCCACAGATACGCAGTATTTT CASSPGGGGPTDTQYF
. TRBJ2-1 TRBV19 . TGTGCCAGTAGTATAAGGGGGTTTGGCGTTTACAATGAGCAGTTCTTC CASSIRGFGVYNEQFF
TRBD1 TRBJ1-5 TRBV19 . TGTGCCAGTAGCATGGGACAGGGGTTTCAGCCCCAGCATTTT CASSMGQGFQPQHF
TRBD2 TRBJ2-3 TRBV6-1 . TGTGCCAGCAGTGTTCGACTAGCGGGGAGCACAGATACGCAGTATTTT CASSVRLAGSTDTQYF
. TRBJ2-5 TRBV5-1 . TGCGCCAGCAGCTTGGTCCCGGGAGCCCAAGAGACCCAGTACTTC CASSLVPGAQETQYF
. TRBJ1-5 TRBV19 few TGTGCCAGTAGTATAGCCCGCCTCCGGCACCGAGGCAATCAGCCCCAGCATTTT CASSIARLRHRGNQPQHF
TRBD2 TRBJ2-1 TRBV10-1 few TGCGCCAGCAGTGAGTATCGACTAGCCCTACTAATGCAGTTCTTC CASSEYRLALLMQFF
. TRBJ1-5 TRBV2 few TGTGCCAGCAGTGAAAGGGTTCGGGGACAGCCCCAGCATTTT CASSERVRGQPQHF
. TRBJ2-3 TRBV4-2 . TGTGCCAGCAGCCAAGTTTCGGGTCCCACAGATACGCAGTATTTT CASSQVSGPTDTQYF
. TRBJ1-2 TRBV9 . TGTGCCAGCAGCGTAAGACAGGCGAACTATGGCTACACCTTC CASSVRQANYGYTF
. TRBJ1-1 TRBV11-3 . TGTGCCAGCAGCTTAAATCAGGGAGGAACTGAAGCTTTCTTT CASSLNQGGTEAFF
. TRBJ2-7 TRBV18 . TGTGCCAGCTCACCATTGGTATCCCCCTACGAGCAGTACTTC CASSPLVSPYEQYF